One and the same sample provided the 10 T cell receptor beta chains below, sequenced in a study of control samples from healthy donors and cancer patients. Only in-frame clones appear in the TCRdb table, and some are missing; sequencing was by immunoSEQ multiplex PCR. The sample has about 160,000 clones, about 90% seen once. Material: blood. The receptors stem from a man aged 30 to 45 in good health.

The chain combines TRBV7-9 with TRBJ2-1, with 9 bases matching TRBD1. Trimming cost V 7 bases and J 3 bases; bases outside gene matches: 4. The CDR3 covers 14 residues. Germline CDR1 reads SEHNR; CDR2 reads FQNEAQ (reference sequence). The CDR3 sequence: CASTTGGFYNEQFF. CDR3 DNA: TGTGCCAGCACCACAGGGGGCTTCTACAATGAGCAGTTCTTC. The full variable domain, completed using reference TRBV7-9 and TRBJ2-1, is DTGVSQNPRHKITKRGQNVTFRCDPISEHNRLYWYRQTLGQGPEFLTYFQNEAQLEKSRLLSDRFSAERPKGSFSTLEIQRTEQGDSAMYLCASTTGGFYNEQFFGPGTRLTVL.

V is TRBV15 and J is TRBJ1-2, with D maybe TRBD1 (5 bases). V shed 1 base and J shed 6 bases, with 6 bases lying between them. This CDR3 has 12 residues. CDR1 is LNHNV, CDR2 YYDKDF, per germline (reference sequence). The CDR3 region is CATSRGGDGYTF. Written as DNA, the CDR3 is TGTGCCACCAGCAGAGGGGGGGATGGCTACACCTTC.

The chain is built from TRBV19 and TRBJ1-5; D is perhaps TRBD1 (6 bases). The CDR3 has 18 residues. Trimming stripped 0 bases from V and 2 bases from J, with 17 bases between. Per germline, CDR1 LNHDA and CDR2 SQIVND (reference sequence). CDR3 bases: TGTGCCAGTAGTATAGATCATCGGGTCCCAGGGGGCAATCAGCCCCAGCATTTT. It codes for CASSIDHRVPGGNQPQHF.

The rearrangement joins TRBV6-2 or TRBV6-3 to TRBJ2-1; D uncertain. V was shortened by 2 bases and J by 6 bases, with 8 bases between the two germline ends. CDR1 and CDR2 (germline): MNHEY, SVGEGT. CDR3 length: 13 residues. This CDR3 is CASSYVDVNEQFF. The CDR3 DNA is TGTGCCAGCAGTTACGTAGATGTCAATGAGCAGTTCTTC.

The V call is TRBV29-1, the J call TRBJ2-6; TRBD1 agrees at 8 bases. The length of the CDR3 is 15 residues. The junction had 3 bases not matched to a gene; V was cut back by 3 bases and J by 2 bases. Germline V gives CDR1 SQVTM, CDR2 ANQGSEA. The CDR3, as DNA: TGCAGCGTTGACAGGGGGCATCCTGGGGCCAACGTCCTGACTTTC. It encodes CSVDRGHPGANVLTF.

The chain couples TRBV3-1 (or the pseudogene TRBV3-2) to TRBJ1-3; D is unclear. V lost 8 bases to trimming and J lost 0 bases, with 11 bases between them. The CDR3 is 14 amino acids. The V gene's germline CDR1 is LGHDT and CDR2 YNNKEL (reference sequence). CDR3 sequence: CASSLQHSGNTIYF. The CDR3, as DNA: TGTGCCAGCTCCCTCCAGCACTCTGGAAACACCATATATTTT.

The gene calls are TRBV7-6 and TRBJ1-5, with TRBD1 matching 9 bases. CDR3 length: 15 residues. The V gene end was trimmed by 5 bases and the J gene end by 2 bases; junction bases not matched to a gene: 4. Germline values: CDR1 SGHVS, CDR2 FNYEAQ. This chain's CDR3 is CASSPGQGGNQPQHF. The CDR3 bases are TGTGCCAGCAGCCCGGGACAGGGAGGCAATCAGCCCCAGCATTTT.

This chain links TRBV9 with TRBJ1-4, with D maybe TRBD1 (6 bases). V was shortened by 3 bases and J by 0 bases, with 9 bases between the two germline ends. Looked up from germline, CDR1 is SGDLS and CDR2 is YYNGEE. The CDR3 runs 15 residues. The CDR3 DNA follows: TGTGCCAGCAGCGGAGGGGGAGCAACTAATGAAAAACTGTTTTTT. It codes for CASSGGGATNEKLFF.

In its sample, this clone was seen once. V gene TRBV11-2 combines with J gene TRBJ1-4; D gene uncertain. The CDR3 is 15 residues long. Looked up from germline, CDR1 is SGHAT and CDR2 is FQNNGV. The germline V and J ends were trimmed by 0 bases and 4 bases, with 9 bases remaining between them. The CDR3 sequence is CASSLDRGDNEKLFF. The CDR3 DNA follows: TGTGCCAGCAGCTTAGATCGAGGCGATAATGAAAAACTGTTTTTT.

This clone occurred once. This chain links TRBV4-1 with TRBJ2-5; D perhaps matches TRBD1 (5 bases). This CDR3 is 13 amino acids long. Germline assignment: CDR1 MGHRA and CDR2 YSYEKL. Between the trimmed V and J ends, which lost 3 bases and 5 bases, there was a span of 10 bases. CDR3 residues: CASSQTVLETQYF. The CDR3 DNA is TGCGCCAGCAGCCAGACAGTGTTGGAGACCCAGTACTTC.